A selection of T cell receptor beta chains follows, all from one sample in a study of T cell responses to AZD1222 COVID-19 vaccine. The table came from immunoSEQ multiplex PCR; TCRdb's copy has only in-frame clones and leaves some out. The sample includes approximately 110,000 clones, around 90% of them seen just once. This specimen consisted of peripheral blood, obtained on day 0 of MenACWY control vaccination. These receptors originate from an adult in good health. CDR3s include the opening cysteine and the closing phenylalanine or tryptophan. A D gene is named only where the DNA matches it firmly. The size entry is marked missing in some rows and otherwise reads once, few, many or a size class.

v_call clone_size d_call cdr3_aa
TRBV5-4 few - CASSFSSGNTEAFF
TRBV28 - TRBD1 CASSPHPGTAGGSEKLFF
TRBV9 - - CASSVGEGTQYF
TRBV7-3 - - CASSSGYGGSTDTQYF
TRBV7-6 - - CASSLLGVSAGRGSEAFF
TRBV24-1 - - CATSRWGKETQYF
TRBV7-8 - - CASSPGATTYEQYF
TRBV7-8 - TRBD1 CASSSQGAGEQYF
TRBV4-1 - - CASSQLSGIGEKLFF
TRBV3-1/TRBV3-2 - TRBD2 CASSPGLEEETQYF
TRBV10-3 - - CAISEVAIDGGEKPQHF